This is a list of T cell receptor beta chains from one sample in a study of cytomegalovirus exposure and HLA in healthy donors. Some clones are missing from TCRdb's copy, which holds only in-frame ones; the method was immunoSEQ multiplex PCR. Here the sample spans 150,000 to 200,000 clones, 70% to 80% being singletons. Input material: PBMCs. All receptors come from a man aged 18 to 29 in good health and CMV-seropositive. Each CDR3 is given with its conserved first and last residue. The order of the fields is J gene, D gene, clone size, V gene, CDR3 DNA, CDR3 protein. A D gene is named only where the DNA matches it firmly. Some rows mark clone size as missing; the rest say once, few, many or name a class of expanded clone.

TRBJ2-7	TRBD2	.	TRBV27	TGTGCCAGCAGCTACGGCGGGGGGAGGGGCCGCTCCTACGAGCAGTACTTC	CASSYGGGRGRSYEQYF
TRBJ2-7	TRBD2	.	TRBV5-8	TGTGCCAGCAGCTTGGGTCGGGGGGTACTCTACGAGCAGTACTTC	CASSLGRGVLYEQYF
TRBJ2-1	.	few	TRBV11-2	TGTGCCAGCAGCTTAGAACTCAACAGTTACAATGAGCAGTTCTTC	CASSLELNSYNEQFF
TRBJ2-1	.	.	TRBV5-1	TGCGCCAGCAGCGCCGTAGGGGTCTCCTACAATGAGCAGTTCTTC	CASSAVGVSYNEQFF
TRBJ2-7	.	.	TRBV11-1	TGTGCCAGCAGCGGAAGGGACACTTCCTCCTACGAGCAGTACTTC	CASSGRDTSSYEQYF
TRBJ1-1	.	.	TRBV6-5	TGTGCCAGCAGCCCGGTGGGGGCGAACACTGAAGCTTTCTTT	CASSPVGANTEAFF
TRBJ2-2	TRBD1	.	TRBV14	TGTGCCAGCGGTCGGACAGGGGGCAATAACGGGGAGCTGTTTTTT	CASGRTGGNNGELFF
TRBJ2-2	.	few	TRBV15	TGTGCCACCAGCAGACATAGCGGGGAGCTGTTTTTT	CATSRHSGELFF
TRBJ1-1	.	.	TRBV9	TGTGCCAGCAGCGTTCAGGGAGGAGGCACTGAAGCTTTCTTT	CASSVQGGGTEAFF
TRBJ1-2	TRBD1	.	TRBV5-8	TGTGCCAGCAGCTTGCGTGGACAGGGTTCCTATGGCTACACCTTC	CASSLRGQGSYGYTF
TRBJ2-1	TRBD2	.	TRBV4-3	TGCGCCAGCAGCCAAGATTGGCCCGGGGCGGGAGAGGCCAATGAGCAGTTCTTC	CASSQDWPGAGEANEQFF
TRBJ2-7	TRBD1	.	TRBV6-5	TGTGCCAGCAGCGGATGGGGGGACAGGTCCTACGAGCAGTACTTC	CASSGWGDRSYEQYF
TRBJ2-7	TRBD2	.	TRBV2	TGTGCCAGCAGCCCGAGGGAGGGCACCTACGAGCAGTACTTC	CASSPREGTYEQYF
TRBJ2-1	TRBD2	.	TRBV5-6	TGTGCCAGCAGCTTCCTTCTAGCGGGAGCGTCGGGTGAGCAGTTCTTC	CASSFLLAGASGEQFF
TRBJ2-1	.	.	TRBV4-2	TGTGCCAGCAGCCAGGGGCTAGAGGCCTACAATGAGCAGTTCTTC	CASSQGLEAYNEQFF
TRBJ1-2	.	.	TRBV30	TGTGCCTGGAGTGGGGGCCCAAACGCGTCTGGTGGCTACACCTTC	CAWSGGPNASGGYTF
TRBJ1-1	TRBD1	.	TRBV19	TGTGCCAGTAGTCCACAGGGGCTTTGGAACACTGAAGCTTTCTTT	CASSPQGLWNTEAFF
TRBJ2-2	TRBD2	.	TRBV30	TGTGCCTGGGCGGGACTAGCGGGGGGTAACACCGGGGAGCTGTTTTTT	CAWAGLAGGNTGELFF
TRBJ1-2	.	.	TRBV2	TGTGCCAGCAGTGAAGCGGCCCCTGGCTACACCTTC	CASSEAAPGYTF
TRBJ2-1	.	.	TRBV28	TGTGCCAGCAGTACCCCTAGGAACAATGAGCAGTTCTTC	CASSTPRNNEQFF
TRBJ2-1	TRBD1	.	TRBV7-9	TGTGCCAGCAGCGACCGGGACAGGTACAATGAGCAGTTCTTC	CASSDRDRYNEQFF
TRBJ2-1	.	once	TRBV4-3	TGCGCCAGCAGCCAAGATCGGCAGGGGTGGGCTGAGCAGTTCTTC	CASSQDRQGWAEQFF
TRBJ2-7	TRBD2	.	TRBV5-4	TGTGCCAGCAGCTTACCCGCGGGAGAGTGCCAGCAGTACTTC	CASSLPAGECQQYF
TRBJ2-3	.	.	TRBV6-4	TGTGCCAGCAGTGCGGGGGATGGCACAGATACGCAGTATTTT	CASSAGDGTDTQYF
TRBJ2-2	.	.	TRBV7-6	TGTGCCAGCAGCTTAGGGGTACGACAAAACACCGGGGAGCTGTTTTTT	CASSLGVRQNTGELFF
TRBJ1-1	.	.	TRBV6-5	TGTGCCAGCAGTTACTCGGGGGCTTGGTTCACTGAAGCTTTCTTT	CASSYSGAWFTEAFF